This T cell receptor (beta chain) came from a study of blood T cell repertoires in COVID-19. Whole-study context: Sources were T cells, B-cell-depleted T cells, or PBMCs; the material itself was cDNA or gDNA.

The CDR3 is 16 amino acids. Trimming removed 0 bases at V and 3 bases at J, with 13 bases between. CDR1 LGHNA and CDR2 YSLEER come from the germline V gene. Profiled with immunoSEQ multiplex PCR; TCRdb holds only in-frame clones, not every one. Here the sample spans 140,000 or so clones, roughly 80% being singletons. Symptom resolution, clearance, or two negative PCRs marked donors in Cohort 3 as recovered. The sequenced material came from PBMCs or T cells enriched from blood (not recorded which). The V call is TRBV4-3, the J call TRBJ2-3; possibly TRBD2 for D (7 bases). This receptor was identified in a man aged 50-59 years who had recovered from COVID-19. CDR3 coding DNA: TGCGCCAGCAGCCAAGAGAGAGGGGGGGCGACAGATACGCAGTATTTT. As protein: CASSQERGGATDTQYF.